This T cell receptor (beta chain) is drawn from a study of long-term antiretroviral therapy in people with HIV (dated by TCRdb to between 2022 and 2023). In the study overall: Collection of the earliest samples took place about a decade ahead of the 2015 WHO recommendation for immediate ART, at a time when ART was typically delayed until CD4 counts fell. A retrospective serial study tested whether changes in peripheral blood TRB repertoire composition and diversity were associated with ART initiation and durable HIV suppression. From 25 to 30 adults with confirmed HIV infection, the cohort provided 150 to 200 cryopreserved PBMC samples, gathered serially across a mean of about six years (range 1-12). Among the approximately 30 participants with HIV, around 10 were female. No cross-contamination during QIAcube processing was shown when test extractions of a monoclonal T-cell line were performed alongside approximately 32 polyclonal samples.

Inclusion was restricted to participants for whom at least one PBMC sample before ART initiation and at least two post-ART samples were available. Every participant with HIV received treatment in the United States of America. Cryopreserved samples of 1-10 million PBMC were thawed and washed before DNA extraction. At the time of the earliest PBMC sample, participants with HIV were aged between about 20 and 55 years. Per participant, PBMC samples came from 1-4 timepoints prior to ART initiation and 2-8 timepoints following ART initiation, for a median of 7 samples. For every participant, serial HIV viral load, CD4+ T-cell count, ART history and demographic data were obtained. A Qiagen kit on a QIAcube was used to extract genomic DNA from unsorted PBMC, with samples processed in batches of 12. Broad study findings and their caveats: Because PBMC availability was limited, only the TCR beta chain was sequenced, with no alpha chain pairing. Inferences about post-ART repertoire changes are limited because no data were available on ART adherence, viral resistance or therapy changes. Expanded TRB clones identified before ART initiation dominated the repertoire at all time points, although this dominance fluctuated and declined in many PLHIV after ART. HIV repertoires had narrower CDR3 length ranges than controls, and the network structure suggested an antigen-experienced repertoire that shifted only slightly toward naive after ART. The samples span the years 2004 to 2017, and the ART regimens used at that time may not be as effective as current regimens. Unsorted PBMC were profiled instead of sorted CD4+ and CD8+ T cells because pre-ART samples had limited cell numbers. A significant increase in TRB diversity was found to be associated with ART initiation, although TRB diversity was observed to remain significantly below that of transplant donor controls even after long-term ART.

Sequencing of the TRB variable region was done with the immunoSEQ hsTCRB v3.0 assay at survey level resolution. A depth of roughly 40,000-55,000 T-cell genomes per sample was targeted for TRB sequencing. An Illumina MiSeq with a v3 150-cycle kit was used to sequence the pooled TRB libraries. The paper's data handling went like this. Analysis of repertoires was carried out in R inside a reproducible Nextflow workflow spanning QC, data transformation and analysis. LymphoSeq2, an R package for exploring AIRR-Seq data, was used to implement custom analyses. A handful of samples that produced fewer than 5000 total TRB sequences were removed, so 180 or so HIV repertoires were analyzed. Among the approximately 190 HIV repertoires that were kept, roughly 59 were collected before ART initiation and more than 120 were collected after ART initiation. Repertoires were downsampled to 5000 TRB nucleotide sequences, with summary statistics averaged over 100 downsampling iterations. The analysis kept only TRB sequences whose CDR3 regions were at least seven amino acids long. Diversity was assessed using a clonality score derived from Shannon entropy and using the Gini coefficient. In the repertoire networks, any two of the top 5000 CDR3 amino acid sequences were linked whenever the two sequences differed by an edit distance of one. For TRB CDR3 amino acid sequences, GLIPH2 was used to predict antigen specificity groups and MHC restriction. To flag known CMV, EBV, HIV or tissue antigen associations, CDR3 amino acid sequences were matched against VDJdb and McPAS-TCR. Pre-ART, post-ART and control groups were compared with Wilcoxon signed-rank tests and Holm-Bonferroni correction. Held by TCRdb, this immuneACCESS table contains in-frame sequences only and omits some clones. Under half of the omission traces to an unresolved V gene where checked; the cause of the rest is unknown. V, J and clone size derive from that table, while D and trimming were established from the DNA sequence. The sample yields tens of thousands of clones; about 94% were counted once. The ten largest clones add up to 2% to 2.5% of the sample.

The CDR3 goes from the cysteine to the phenylalanine over 14 residues. Only CDR3 DNA is held: 42 bases, read in frame from base 1. V and J are trimmed by 6 bases and 3 bases, and the gene matches miss 8 bases of the junction. CDR1 and CDR2 are drawn from the germline V gene: SNHLY, FYNNEI. The sample holds one count of this clone. The specificity of this receptor is unknown. One base away there is no much larger clone; base qualities are not given. The sequence was collected from a young man with HIV. The starting material was unsorted PBMCs, obtained roughly 9.5 years after starting antiretroviral therapy. The rearrangement joined TRBV2 to TRBJ2-7; TRBD1 aligns with 7 central bases. The DNA is TGTGCCAGCAGGGCGACAGGGATGCACTACGAGCAGTACTTC. Its protein product is CASRATGMHYEQYF.